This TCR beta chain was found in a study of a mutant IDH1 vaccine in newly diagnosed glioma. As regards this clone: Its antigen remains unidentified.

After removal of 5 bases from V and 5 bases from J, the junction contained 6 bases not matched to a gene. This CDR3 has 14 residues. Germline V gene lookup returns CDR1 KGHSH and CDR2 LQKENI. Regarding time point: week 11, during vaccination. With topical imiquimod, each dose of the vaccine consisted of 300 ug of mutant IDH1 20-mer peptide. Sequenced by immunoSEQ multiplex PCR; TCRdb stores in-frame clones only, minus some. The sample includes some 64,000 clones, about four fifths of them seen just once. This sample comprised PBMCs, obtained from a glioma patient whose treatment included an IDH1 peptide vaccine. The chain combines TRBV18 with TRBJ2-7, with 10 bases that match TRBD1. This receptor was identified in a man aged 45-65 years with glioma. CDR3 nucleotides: TGTGCCAGCTCAGCGGGACAGGGGATGGACGAGCAGTACTTC. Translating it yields CASSAGQGMDEQYF.